The entry below gives a single T cell receptor beta chain sequence along with its context. Its antigen is not identified. The CDR3 is 12 amino acids. The V and J ends lost 5 bases and 3 bases respectively, with 8 bases between them. Looked up from germline, CDR1 is LGHDT and CDR2 is YNNKEL (reference sequence). Construction of the TCRbeta library involved unique molecular identifiers. TCRdb called the PCR reads again in MiXCR, with one record for every CDR3 protein. This repertoire shows about 210,000 distinct CDR3 sequences, roughly a sixth found once; its top ten account for around two fifths. The data were taken from a study of T-cell reconstitution after alpha-beta-depleted transplantation in children. Study-wide results and caveats: T-cell counts and diversity at one year post-transplant came mainly from newly produced T cells.

The starting material was PBMCs, mostly from graft donor cells, obtained 360 days after TCRalphabeta/CD19-depleted stem cell transplant. This sequence was found in a male patient between 2 and 10 years old who had a stem cell transplant for acute lymphoblastic leukemia, so the T cells may come from the graft donor. The V and J genes are TRBV3-1 and TRBJ2-7, with unresolved D. DNA of the CDR3: TGTGCCAGCAGCGAAACTGGCTACGAGCAGTACTTC. Its protein product is CASSETGYEQYF.